This TCR beta chain was recovered during a study of T cell repertoires in cytomegalovirus infection. One entry per CDR3 protein, called by TCRdb with MiXCR from the reads. The data contain some 180,000 distinct CDR3 sequences, 17% of them singletons. Overall study results and limits: Totalled public TCR beta family frequency picked out people who carried CMV plus the relevant HLA.

The CDR3 length is 15 residues. CDR1 SGHTA and CDR2 FQGNSA come from the germline V gene. With 5 bases removed from V and 5 bases from J, the gap between germline ends came to 18 bases. In regard to this clonotype: Its antigen is unknown.

Sequenced: CD8+ T cells from PBMCs. This TCR derives from a human donor in good health (CMV status not recorded). Some clones in this sample may be carry-over from other donors' samples. The J gene is TRBJ2-5, the V gene TRBV7-2; weak D call: TRBD1 (5 bases). The CDR3 region is CASSPQGISGETQYF. The CDR3 bases are TGTGCCAGCAGCCCTCAGGGCATTTCTGGGGAGACCCAGTACTTC.